This TCR beta chain stems from a study of cytomegalovirus exposure and HLA in healthy donors. Notes on the study in general: The study recorded 150 to 200 TCR beta chains that were cytomegalovirus-associated. In vitro, a few CMV-associated chains proved specific for CMV antigens.

As concerns this clone: Its antigen is currently unknown.

Libraries were prepared by immunoSEQ multiplex PCR; TCRdb keeps only in-frame clonotypes and omits some of them. The sample has some 110,000 clones, around 94% seen once. Germline CDR1 and CDR2: GTSNPN and SVGIG (reference sequence). This CDR3 contains 11 residues. The V end lost 3 bases, the J end lost 8 bases, and 10 bases lay between the germline ends. The rearrangement uses TRBV30 and TRBJ1-2; D remains ambiguous. This receptor was obtained from a woman aged 18-29 years in good health and CMV-seronegative. The specimen was PBMCs. CDR3 bases: TGTGCCTGGAGCCCTGGTGGCGGCTACACCTTC. It translates to CAWSPGGGYTF.